The source of this T cell receptor (beta chain) is a study of blood T cell repertoires in COVID-19. Background on the study: Material from acute and convalescent COVID-19 was sourced from the United States, Italy and Spain. PBMCs, B-cell-depleted T cells, or T cells provided the cDNA or gDNA that made up the material.

Germline lookup yields CDR1 SGHDN and CDR2 FVKESK. CDR3 length: 17 residues. Trimming took 1 base from V and 4 from J; bases not matched to a gene: 12. In the authors' methods: Reference gene primer amplification gave estimated nucleated cell counts. Here immunoSEQ multiplex PCR was the method, and the copy in TCRdb shows in-frame clones only, minus some. Clone size and V and J calls were adopted from that table, with D and trimming inferred from the DNA. The profile shows approximately 46,000 clones, approximately 82% of them singletons. The V and J genes are TRBV14 and TRBJ2-5, with 7 bases that match TRBD2. This TCR came from a human donor in a cohort sampled during active COVID-19. The specimen was peripheral blood. The CDR3 coding sequence is TGTGCCAGCAGCCAAGGCGCGGGAGTATCGTTGGGAGAGACCCAGTACTTC. Translating gives CASSQGAGVSLGETQYF.